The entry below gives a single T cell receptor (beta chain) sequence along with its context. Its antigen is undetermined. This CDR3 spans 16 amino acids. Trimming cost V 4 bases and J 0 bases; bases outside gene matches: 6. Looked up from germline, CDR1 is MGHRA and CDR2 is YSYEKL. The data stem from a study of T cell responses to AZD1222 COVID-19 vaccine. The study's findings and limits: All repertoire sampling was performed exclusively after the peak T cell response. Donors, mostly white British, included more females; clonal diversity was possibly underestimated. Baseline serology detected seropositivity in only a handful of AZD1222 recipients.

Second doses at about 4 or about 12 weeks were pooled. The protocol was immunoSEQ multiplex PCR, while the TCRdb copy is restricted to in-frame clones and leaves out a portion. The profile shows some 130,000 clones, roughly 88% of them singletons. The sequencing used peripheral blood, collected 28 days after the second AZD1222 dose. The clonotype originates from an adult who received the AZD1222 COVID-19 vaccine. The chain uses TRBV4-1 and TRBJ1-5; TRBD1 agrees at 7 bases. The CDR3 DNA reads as TGCGCCAGCAGCCCCAGGGGGGGATCTAGCAATCAGCCCCAGCATTTT. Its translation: CASSPRGGSSNQPQHF.